Listed below are T cell receptor beta chains from one sample, sequenced in a study of OX40 agonist ivuxolimab in advanced cancers. TCRdb's copy holds only in-frame clones and misses some; the assay was immunoSEQ multiplex PCR. The sample includes around 70,000 clones, more than 75% of them seen just once. The specimen comprised CD4+ or CD8+ T cells sorted from blood, sampled in a trial of the OX40 agonist ivuxolimab. The receptor source for this set is an adult with an advanced solid tumor such as melanoma, head and neck, liver or kidney cancer. Each CDR3 is given with its conserved first and last residue. The order of the fields is V gene, J gene, D gene, clone size, CDR3 protein, CDR3 DNA. D genes are given only for firm matches. Clone sizes are given selectively: once, few, many, or a class where the clone is expanded.

TRBV7-2	TRBJ2-5	TRBD2	NA	CASSLGLAGGQETQYF	TGTGCCAGCAGCTTAGGGCTAGCGGGGGGGCAAGAGACCCAGTACTTC
TRBV19	TRBJ2-3	NA	NA	CASSIGGADTQYF	TGTGCCAGTAGTATTGGTGGGGCAGATACGCAGTATTTT
TRBV5-4	TRBJ2-5	TRBD2	NA	CASSPTSGGAGETQYF	TGTGCCAGCAGCCCGACTAGCGGGGGGGCCGGGGAGACCCAGTACTTC
TRBV10-1	TRBJ2-7	NA	NA	CATSPGAGKRREQYF	TGCGCCACCTCCCCCGGGGCAGGGAAAAGGCGCGAGCAGTACTTC
TRBV6-5	TRBJ1-1	NA	NA	CASSYRASTEAFF	TGTGCCAGCAGTTACAGGGCGTCCACTGAAGCTTTCTTT
TRBV2	TRBJ1-6	NA	few	CASSPSGPNSPLHF	TGTGCCAGCAGTCCGTCGGGCCCCAATTCACCCCTCCACTTT
TRBV19	TRBJ2-5	TRBD1	once	CASRPNRGRGETQYF	TGTGCCAGTAGACCGAACAGGGGGCGGGGAGAGACCCAGTACTTC
TRBV19	TRBJ1-5	NA	NA	CASSIWGGSNQPQHF	TGTGCCAGTAGTATATGGGGGGGCAGCAATCAGCCCCAGCATTTT
TRBV7-3	TRBJ1-1	TRBD1	NA	CASSLGQNIQNTEAFF	TGTGCCAGCAGCTTGGGACAGAACATTCAGAACACTGAAGCTTTCTTT
TRBV7-8	TRBJ2-3	TRBD2	NA	CASSLRPSGKRNTDTQYF	TGTGCCAGCAGCTTAAGGCCTAGCGGCAAACGGAACACAGATACGCAGTATTTT
TRBV5-1	TRBJ2-5	TRBD2	NA	CASSLVASGSPAKETQYF	TGCGCCAGCAGCTTGGTCGCTAGCGGGAGTCCCGCTAAAGAGACCCAGTACTTC
TRBV5-8	TRBJ1-2	NA	NA	CASSLGGDRPNYGYTF	TGTGCCAGCAGCCTTGGGGGGGACCGACCTAACTATGGCTACACCTTC
TRBV4-2	TRBJ2-1	TRBD2	NA	CASSPLAGANNEQFF	TGTGCCAGCAGTCCTCTAGCGGGAGCTAACAATGAGCAGTTCTTC
TRBV10-2	TRBJ1-1	NA	few	CASRGRNEAFF	TGCGCCAGCAGGGGGAGGAATGAAGCTTTCTTT
TRBV6-1	TRBJ2-5	NA	NA	CASSEKRTERETQYF	TGTGCCAGCAGTGAAAAAAGGACAGAGCGGGAGACCCAGTACTTC
TRBV29-1	TRBJ1-2	NA	NA	CSVERDYGYTF	TGCAGCGTCGAGAGGGACTATGGCTACACCTTC
TRBV27	TRBJ2-7	NA	NA	CASRAAISWEQYF	TGTGCCAGCAGAGCTGCCATTTCGTGGGAGCAGTACTTC
TRBV5-1	TRBJ2-5	NA	NA	CASTYGTFAVQETQYF	TGCGCCAGCACCTATGGAACCTTTGCCGTCCAAGAGACCCAGTACTTC
TRBV27	TRBJ2-7	NA	NA	CASSPVGYEQYF	TGTGCCAGCAGTCCCGTAGGCTACGAGCAGTACTTC
TRBV18	TRBJ1-2	TRBD1	NA	CASTRPRGQVKNGYTF	TGTGCCAGCACCCGGCCCAGGGGGCAAGTGAAGAATGGCTACACCTTC
TRBV19	TRBJ1-1	NA	NA	CASSQDYTEAFF	TGTGCCAGTAGTCAGGACTACACTGAAGCTTTCTTT
TRBV4-2	TRBJ2-2	TRBD1	NA	CASSQDIGQDPTGELFF	TGTGCCAGCAGCCAAGATATTGGACAGGACCCCACCGGGGAGCTGTTTTTT
TRBV18	TRBJ1-2	NA	NA	CASSPQSEGKGYTF	TGTGCCAGCTCACCACAGTCAGAAGGAAAGGGCTACACCTTC
TRBV4-2	TRBJ1-6	NA	NA	CASSAEQFLSYNSPLHF	TGTGCCAGCAGCGCCGAACAGTTTCTCTCCTATAATTCACCCCTCCACTTT
TRBV7-3	TRBJ2-1	TRBD2	NA	CASGTSQNEQFF	TGTGCCAGCGGGACTAGCCAAAATGAGCAGTTCTTC
TRBV19	TRBJ2-3	TRBD1	NA	CASSSRTGTFSTDTQYF	TGTGCCAGTAGTTCCCGGACAGGGACCTTTAGCACAGATACGCAGTATTTT
TRBV25-1	TRBJ1-3	NA	NA	CASSPTTGTGNTIYF	TGTGCCAGCAGTCCTACGACAGGAACTGGAAACACCATATATTTT
TRBV6-5	TRBJ1-5	TRBD1	NA	CASSRQGTGQPQHF	TGTGCCAGCAGCCGACAGGGAACAGGGCAGCCCCAGCATTTT
TRBV5-1	TRBJ2-1	NA	NA	CASSRDYNEQFF	TGCGCCAGCAGCCGGGACTACAATGAGCAGTTCTTC
TRBV5-5	TRBJ1-5	TRBD1	NA	CASSSDRDQPQHF	TGTGCCAGCAGCTCCGACAGGGATCAGCCCCAGCATTTT
TRBV5-5	TRBJ2-2	NA	NA	CASSLLLLNTGELFF	TGTGCCAGCAGCTTGTTGCTTTTGAACACCGGGGAGCTGTTTTTT
TRBV30	TRBJ2-1	NA	NA	CAWSADSNEQFF	TGTGCCTGGAGTGCTGACAGTAATGAGCAGTTCTTC
TRBV2	TRBJ1-1	NA	NA	CASNEPGVGVTEAFF	TGTGCCAGCAATGAACCCGGGGTTGGTGTCACTGAAGCTTTCTTT
TRBV7-9	TRBJ2-7	NA	NA	CASSLAGGSYEQYF	TGTGCCAGCAGCTTAGCGGGAGGCTCCTACGAGCAGTACTTC
TRBV6-1	TRBJ1-1	NA	NA	CAISVLGENTEAFF	TGTGCCATCAGTGTACTAGGCGAGAACACTGAAGCTTTCTTT
TRBV18	TRBJ2-1	NA	NA	CASSPPTGETYNEQFF	TGTGCCAGCTCACCTCCGACAGGAGAAACCTACAATGAGCAGTTCTTC
TRBV11-3	TRBJ2-2	TRBD1	NA	CASTGTGFRSGELFF	TGTGCCAGCACCGGGACAGGGTTTCGGTCCGGGGAGCTGTTTTTT
TRBV11-2	TRBJ1-3	NA	NA	CASSLTRGSQPQSGNTIYF	TGTGCCAGCAGCTTGACTAGGGGGTCCCAGCCCCAATCTGGAAACACCATATATTTT
TRBV5-1	TRBJ2-1	NA	NA	CASSLYAGHNEQFF	TGCGCCAGCAGCTTGTATGCCGGACACAATGAGCAGTTCTTC
TRBV4-2	TRBJ1-2	TRBD1	NA	CASSREKVWTGSGYTF	TGTGCCAGCAGCCGCGAAAAAGTCTGGACAGGGAGTGGCTACACCTTC
TRBV6-1	TRBJ1-2	NA	NA	CASSEVVGGYTF	TGTGCCAGCAGTGAAGTAGTTGGTGGCTACACCTTC
TRBV7-9	TRBJ2-7	NA	few	CASSFPEGGRYEQYF	TGTGCCAGCAGCTTCCCGGAGGGGGGGCGGTACGAGCAGTACTTC
TRBV7-3	TRBJ2-7	NA	NA	CASSLGPGYEQYF	TGTGCCAGCAGCTTAGGACCAGGGTACGAGCAGTACTTC